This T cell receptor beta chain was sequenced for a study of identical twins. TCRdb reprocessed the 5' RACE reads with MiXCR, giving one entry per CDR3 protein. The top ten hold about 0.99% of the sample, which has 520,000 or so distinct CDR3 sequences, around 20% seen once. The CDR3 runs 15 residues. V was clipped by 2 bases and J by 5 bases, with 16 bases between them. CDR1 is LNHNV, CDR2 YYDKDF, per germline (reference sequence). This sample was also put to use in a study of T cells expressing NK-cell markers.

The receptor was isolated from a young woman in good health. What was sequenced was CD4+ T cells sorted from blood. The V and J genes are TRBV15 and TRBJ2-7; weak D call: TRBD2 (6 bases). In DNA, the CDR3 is TGTGCCACCAGCAGATCACCGGGACTTGCCCACGAGCAGTACTTC. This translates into CATSRSPGLAHEQYF.